This record covers a single TCR beta chain. TCRdb redid the calling of the 5' RACE reads with MiXCR, one entry per CDR3 protein. The repertoire includes hundreds of thousands of distinct CDR3 sequences, 13% of them detected once, and over 13% sits in the top ten. The sample comes from a study of T cells after yellow fever vaccination. Looked up from germline, CDR1 is LGHNA and CDR2 is YSLEER. CDR3 length: 14 amino acids. With 0 bases clipped from V and 5 bases from J, the junction kept 3 bases outside the gene matches. The chain is built from TRBV4-3 and TRBJ2-5, with TRBD1 identical over 7 bases. The material sequenced was PBMCs, taken on the day of the yellow fever booster vaccination. The TCR comes from a young man who received the YFV17D yellow fever vaccine. DNA of the CDR3: TGCGCCAGCAGCCAAGAGGGACAGTCCGAGACCCAGTACTTC. Its protein product is CASSQEGQSETQYF.